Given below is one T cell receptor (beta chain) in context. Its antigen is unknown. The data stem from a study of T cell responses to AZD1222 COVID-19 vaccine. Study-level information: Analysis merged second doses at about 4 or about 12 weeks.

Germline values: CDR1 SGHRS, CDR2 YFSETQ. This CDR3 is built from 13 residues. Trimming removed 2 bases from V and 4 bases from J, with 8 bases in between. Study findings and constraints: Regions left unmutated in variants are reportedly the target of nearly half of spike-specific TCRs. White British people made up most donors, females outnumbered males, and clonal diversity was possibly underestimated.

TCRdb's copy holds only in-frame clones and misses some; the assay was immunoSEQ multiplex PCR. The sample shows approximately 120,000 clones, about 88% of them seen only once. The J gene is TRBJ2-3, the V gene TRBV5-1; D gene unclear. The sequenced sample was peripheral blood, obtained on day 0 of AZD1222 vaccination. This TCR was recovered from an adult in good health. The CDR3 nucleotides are TGCGCCAGCAGCTTCCAGGTAGCAGATACGCAGTATTTT. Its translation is CASSFQVADTQYF.